This T cell receptor (beta chain) comes out of a study of blood T cells in healthy people across ages. This clonotype has at least ten counts. Compared with germline, one end of the junction differs, possibly owing to a read error. Primed by a sample-barcoded 5' primer and a J-beta primer mix, a second PCR proceeded for 7 to 11 cycles. Using its own MiXCR run on the 5' RACE reads, TCRdb lists one record per CDR3 protein. Of approximately 850,000 distinct CDR3 sequences listed, over 45% are singletons. The CDR3 runs to 13 residues. CDR1 is SGHRS and CDR2 is YFSETQ in the germline V gene. The receptor's source is a man aged 25 to 40 in good health. Sequencing input: blood. The chain has TRBV5-1 and TRBJ2-5; the match to TRBD1 covers 8 bases. The CDR3, as DNA: TGTGCCAGCAGCTCTGACAGGGGAGAGACCCAGTACTTC. Translated: CASSSDRGETQYF.